The clone carrying this TCR beta chain was observed many times. This sample is drawn from a study of CD8 T cells in ankylosing spondylitis. TCRdb fed the 5' RACE reads into MiXCR, producing one record per CDR3 protein. The table has under 400,000 distinct CDR3 sequences, around a tenth seen once; the top ten hold roughly 9%. The specimen sequenced was blood, either unsorted or a sorted T cell fraction (not recorded which). The clonotype comes from a female donor with ankylosing spondylitis or in good health (not recorded which).

This chain's CDR3 is CATSRDSGGSPLHF. The CDR3 nucleotides read TGTGCCACCAGCAGAGATAGTGGAGGATCACCCCTCCACTTT. The chain combines TRBV15 with TRBJ1-6; D is undetermined. Per the germline V gene, CDR1 is LNHNV and CDR2 is YYDKDF (reference sequence). The CDR3 covers 14 residues. Trimming left V 0 bases short and J 10 bases short, with 10 bases between. Combining the CDR3 with reference TRBV15 and TRBJ1-6 gives the whole variable domain DAMVIQNPRYQVTQFGKPVTLSCSQTLNHNVMYWYQQKSSQAPKLLFHYYDKDFNNEADTPDNFQSRRPNTSFCFLDIRSPGLGDTAMYLCATSRDSGGSPLHFGNGTRLTVT.